This T cell receptor (beta chain) was sequenced in a study of T cells in Graves' hyperthyroidism and ophthalmopathy (dated by TCRdb to the late 2010s). General notes on the study: Peripheral blood samples were taken at the time of initial diagnosis, prior to any treatment. Once sampling was done, hyperthyroidism patients were given methimazole at a starting dose of 30 mg daily, whereas ophthalmopathy patients were given high-dose intravenous methylprednisolone. Prospective prediction of ophthalmopathy was tested in an independent validation cohort of about 19 hyperthyroidism patients and approximately 17 patients who later progressed to ophthalmopathy. To identify TCR V-J signatures that set the groups apart, the researchers used a discovery cohort of about a hundred patients, made up of 43 with Graves' ophthalmopathy and approximately 57 with stable Graves' hyperthyroidism. Thyroid tissue and blood T-cell repertoires from more than 5 Graves' hyperthyroidism patients were also compared in the study. The 75 to 100 discovery patients were divided at random into training and test sets in a 7:3 ratio. According to the paper, TCR Vbeta CDR3 sequencing was carried out on 135 peripheral blood samples, which came from fewer than 50 ophthalmopathy, some 73 hyperthyroidism and roughly 17 progressor patients.

Looking up the germline V gene (reference sequence) yields CDR1 LNHDA and CDR2 SQIVND. The CDR3 goes from the cysteine to the phenylalanine over 14 residues. Only CDR3 DNA is held: 42 bases, read in frame from base 1. V loses 4 bases, J loses 6 bases, and the germline ends lie 13 bases apart. Moderately to severely active disease, a Clinical Activity Score of at least 3, a NOSPECS grade of at least 4, and a duration under 3 months were present in ophthalmopathy patients. Any patient with an uncontrolled infection, another autoimmune disease, pregnancy or lactation was excluded. Clinical symptoms, serum thyroxine and TRAb, thyroid ultrasound, and orbital computed tomography formed the basis for the diagnoses. Ficoll-Paque density gradient centrifugation was used to isolate PBMCs from around 10 ml of fresh peripheral blood. Trizol reagent was used to extract total RNA, and RNA quality was then checked on an Agilent 2100 Bioanalyzer.

The full study reports these points: No statistical method was used to fix the sample size in advance, and group allocation was not hidden from the investigators. During validation, the model predicted progression to ophthalmopathy a median of approximately 7 months ahead of onset, with roughly 65% sensitivity and around 73% specificity. Most expanded thyroid clonotypes (frequency above 0.001) were also detected in blood, a finding suggesting that blood repertoires may reflect thyroid immune responses. A 13 V-J signature model separated ophthalmopathy from stable hyperthyroidism, with roughly 88% sensitivity and approximately 81% specificity in cross-validation and 80%/75% in testing.

The TCR beta CDR3 regions were amplified from the RNA transcripts. A first-round RT-PCR of the TCR CDR3 used the HTBI primer set with the Qiagen OneStep RT-PCR kit. The libraries were constructed in a second round of multiplex PCR and then size-selected and purified. Sequencing of the libraries was done on an Illumina HiSeq2000 using paired-end 100 bp reads. On the study's bioinformatics: SOAPnuke was used to process the raw data, removing reads that contained adapters or uncalled bases, had a mean Phred below 15, or lacked an exact match to the constant primer or identifier. High-quality paired reads were merged with COPE v1.2.5, and unique nucleotide sequences were defined as clonotypes. MiTCR v1.1 was used to align the clonotypes against IMGT TRBV, TRBD and TRBJ reference segments. Only V-J combinations with frequency above 0.0001, covering about 99% of repertoires, were analysed. A TCS score was defined as the ratio between F50 (clonal expansion) and ExV (chaos), using BLOSUM62-based TCRdist between CDR3 peptides within each V-J. Welch's t-statistics and random forest reduced 450 to 600 V-J features to 10 to 15, which were used in a naive Bayes classifier (R e1071). The public reads were reprocessed in TCRdb via fastp at Q25 and MiXCR, keeping in-frame beta chains. One record per CDR3 amino acid sequence lists the most common genes and DNA. For this entry, the V and J calls and clone size follow TCRdb and not the study's own pipeline. This sample lists fewer than 350,000 distinct CDR3 sequences; roughly 19% were detected once. The ten largest clones take up roughly 39% of the sample.

This clonotype was seen a single time. What antigen it recognizes has not been identified. Per-nucleotide qualities are absent, and no much larger clonotype sits a single base away. A lone read gives weak evidence. Sequences were obtained from blood. This clonotype originated in a man aged 45-65 years with Graves' ophthalmopathy. The chain links TRBV19 with TRBJ2-4, and possibly TRBD2, on 6 matching bases. The DNA is as follows: TGTGCCAGTAGTACTGGTAGCGGAAGAAACATTCAGTACTTC. Its product reads: CASSTGSGRNIQYF.